This TCR beta chain came from a study of CD8 T cells in Susac syndrome. Overall study: Within the sequenced group of Susac syndrome patients, roughly six showed active disease and roughly 8 were in remission. Blood was drawn from patients with Susac syndrome. At that point, they were therapy-naive, on corticosteroids, or on intravenous immunoglobulin alone.

The authors reverse transcribed about 0.5 to 1 ug RNA with random hexamers. Using its own MiXCR run on the immunoSEQ multiplex PCR reads, TCRdb lists one record per CDR3 protein. This table holds some 94,000 distinct CDR3 sequences, just under 95% found once. Negative isolation yielded CD8+ and CD4+ T cells; FACS enriched TEMRA cells. The V and J ends lost 3 bases and 5 bases respectively, with 13 bases between them. The CDR3 is made up of 14 amino acids. Germline V gene data show CDR1 as MNHEY and CDR2 as SVGAGI. V and J are TRBV6-5 and TRBJ2-5; the D gene could be TRBD1 or TRBD2 (5 bases each). The sequence was obtained from a human donor with Susac syndrome. Specimen: CD4+ T cells from PBMCs. The CDR3 DNA reads as TGTGCCAGCAGTTATGGGACGGAGGTGGAGACCCAGTACTTC. It is translated as CASSYGTEVETQYF.